This T cell receptor (beta chain) was recorded in a study of blood T cell repertoires in COVID-19 (dated by TCRdb to about 2020). With respect to the entire study: The collaborator samples originated in the United States, Italy and Spain and spanned the acute and convalescent phases of COVID-19. The repertoires were released in a freely available public database intended as a resource for research on the immune response to SARS-CoV-2. Where available, HLA class I and class II types were taken from metadata supplied by the sample provider and were not determined by assay-based typing. Deeply sampled blood TCRbeta repertoires from subjects exposed to, actively infected with, or recovered from COVID-19 were included in the dataset. The sample metadata nearly always contained a de-identified subject ID, COVID-19 status, age in years and sex. Samples were obtained from the ongoing ImmuneRACE study (first 160 participants) and from about 1,300 subjects provided by 6 global collaborators. The material from the prospective study consisted of cDNA or gDNA derived from T cells, B-cell-depleted T cells, or PBMCs. Paper-wide results and their limitations: Clinical and demographic metadata were provided uncurated, with the amount varying by source and participant.

TCRbeta CDR3 regions were amplified from genomic DNA by means of the immunoSEQ Assay, a bias-controlled multiplex PCR. In the source study's methods: Within the assay, amplification of reference gene primers was used to estimate how many nucleated cells each sample contained. To quantify the absolute abundance of each unique TCRbeta CDR3 rearrangement, sequence reads were collapsed and filtered. For each sample, productive Simpson clonality was calculated by taking the square root of Simpson's diversity index across productive rearrangements. TCRdb holds this immuneACCESS table with in-frame rearrangements only. Some clones are missing; in checked studies, unresolved V genes explain under half, and the rest has no known cause. From that table come the V and J calls and clone size; the DNA was used to work out D and trimming. For this sample the table gives about 200,000 clones, of which almost 90% were detected only once. Together, the top ten hold 1.4% to 1.5% of the sample.

This clone was detected only once. Its antigen specificity is not known. No base qualities exist here, and no much larger clone lies one base off it. V lost 10 bases and J lost 5 bases, and the count of bases not matched to a germline gene is 16. The germline V gene (reference sequence) sets CDR1 to LNHDA and CDR2 to SQIVND. The CDR3, cysteine through phenylalanine, is 15 amino acids long. CDR3 DNA only is kept here, 45 bases in frame from base 1. Each collaborating institution followed its own protocols to collect whole blood in K2EDTA tubes. For TCRbeta analysis, collaborators shipped samples in one of three forms: frozen whole blood, isolated PBMCs, or DNA extracted from either of those sample types.

The receptor's source is a man in his late teens or twenties with active or convalescent COVID-19. Sequencing used peripheral blood. The chain is encoded by TRBV19 joined to TRBJ2-7; the junction holds 8 bases that match TRBD1. The bases read TGTGCCACATACTCGGCCGGGACAGGATCTAACGAGCAGTACTTC. Protein translation: CATYSAGTGSNEQYF.